One and the same sample provided the 29 T cell receptor beta chains below, sequenced in a study of T cell repertoires in cytomegalovirus infection. TCRdb re-called the reads through MiXCR, storing one row per CDR3 protein. This table holds a few hundred thousand distinct CDR3 sequences, more than 9% found once. Sample: PBMCs. The receptors come from a human donor in good health (CMV status not recorded). Some clones in this sample may be carry-over from other donors' samples.

This clonotype was observed a few times. This chain uses TRBV7-2 with TRBJ2-3, with 8 nucleotides matching TRBD2. Germline CDR1 and CDR2: SGHTA and FQGNSA. The CDR3 is made up of 16 amino acids. V shed 1 base, J shed 5 bases, and the junction held 8 bases outside the gene matches. CDR3 DNA sequence: TGTGCCAGCAGCTTAGGCGTCGGGGGGGCCGAAGATACGCAGTATTTT. This codes for CASSLGVGGAEDTQYF.

There are many counts of this clonotype. The chain uses TRBV6-1 and TRBJ2-7; the D is unclear. The germline gives CDR1 MNHNS, CDR2 SASEGT. Deletions cut 6 bases from V and 3 bases from J, with 3 bases between. This CDR3 comprises 10 residues. This CDR3 reads CASRNYEQYF. The CDR3 DNA reads TGTGCCAGCAGGAACTACGAGCAGTACTTC.

The V and J genes are TRBV6-5 and TRBJ2-3, with D perhaps matching TRBD2 (7 bases). Per germline, CDR1 MNHEY and CDR2 SVGAGI. This CDR3 is built from 16 residues. V lost 6 bases, J lost 2 bases, and 18 bases lay in between. For the CDR3, the DNA is TGTGCCAGCAGAAAAAACCGGGGGGCCCCCACAGATACGCAGTATTTT. It encodes CASRKNRGAPTDTQYF.

This clonotype showed up many times. The V gene is TRBV7-8, the J gene TRBJ2-5; D remains ambiguous. Trimming shortened V by 6 bases and J by 1 base, and 12 bases separated the two germline ends. This CDR3 is 14 amino acids long. Germline V lookup: CDR1 SGHVS, CDR2 FQNEAQ. CDR3 sequence reads: CASRARKAQETQYF. Written as DNA, the CDR3 is TGTGCCAGCAGGGCTAGGAAGGCCCAAGAGACCCAGTACTTC. Filled out from reference TRBV7-8 and TRBJ2-5, the complete variable domain reads GAGVSQSPRYKVAKRGQDVALRCDPISGHVSLFWYQQALGQGPEFLTYFQNEAQLDKSGLPSDRFFAERPEGSVSTLKIQRTQQEDSAVYLCASRARKAQETQYFGPGTRLLVL.

The chain couples TRBV6-6 to TRBJ2-5, with 10 bases matching TRBD1. CDR3 size: 16 residues. From germline, CDR1 is MNHNY and CDR2 SVGAGI (reference sequence). Losses at the gene ends were 0 bases for V and 2 bases for J; bases not matched to a gene: 3. CDR3 amino acids: CASSYSDRGYQETQYF. The CDR3 region has the DNA TGTGCCAGCAGTTACTCGGACAGGGGGTATCAAGAGACCCAGTACTTC.

CDR3 DNA: TGTGCCAGCAGCTTAGGCGGGAGCCCCGGCACTGAAGCTTTCTTT. It yields the protein CASSLGGSPGTEAFF. The gene calls are TRBV7-3 and TRBJ1-1; D unclear. The germline gives CDR1 SGHTA, CDR2 FQGTGA. The CDR3 length is 15 residues. V was pared by 2 bases and J by 4 bases, with 14 bases between.

A few counts support this clonotype. V usage is TRBV11-1 and J usage is TRBJ1-6; 7 bases agree with TRBD1. CDR3 length: 16 residues. J lost 6 bases, V lost 3 bases, and 8 bases had no gene match. The germline gives CDR1 SGHAT, CDR2 FQDESV (reference sequence). CDR3 DNA: TGTGCCAGCAGCTTCGGGTCAGGGGGTGCTAATTCACCCCTCCACTTT. Translating it yields CASSFGSGGANSPLHF.

This clonotype occurred many times. V gene TRBV28 combines with J gene TRBJ2-7, with 7 bases aligning to TRBD2. V gave up 6 bases and J gave up 4 bases; unmatched junction bases: 15. From germline, CDR1 is MDHEN and CDR2 SYDVKM. The CDR3 spans 16 residues. This CDR3 reads CASSYQTGTTHYEQYF. The DNA for the CDR3 is TGTGCCAGCAGCTATCAAACCGGGACTACACATTACGAGCAGTACTTC.

The chain employs TRBV7-6 and TRBJ2-5; D not certain. CDR3 length: 12 residues. Per germline, CDR1 SGHVS and CDR2 FNYEAQ. V was shortened by 5 bases and J by 8 bases, with 12 bases between the two germline ends. Here the CDR3 DNA reads TGTGCCAGCAGCACCGCTGGGCAAACCCAGTACTTC. The encoded protein is CASSTAGQTQYF. The full variable domain, with the rest looked up from reference TRBV7-6 and TRBJ2-5, is GAGVSQSPRYKVTKRGQDVALRCDPISGHVSLYWYRQALGQGPEFLTYFNYEAQQDKSGLPNDRFSAERPEGSISTLTIQRTEQRDSAMYRCASSTAGQTQYFGPGTRLLVL.

This clonotype appeared many times. CDR3 in DNA: TGTGCCAGCAGCTTAGGGGGGACTAGCGGGGGGGTTGAGCAGTTCTTC. Its translation: CASSLGGTSGGVEQFF. The rearrangement joins TRBV7-2 to TRBJ2-1; 16 bases map to TRBD2. The CDR3 sequence is 16 residues long. CDR1 is SGHTA and CDR2 is FQGNSA in the germline V gene. The ends lost 1 base at V and 9 bases at J; junction bases unmatched: 3.

This clonotype appeared many times. The CDR3 here is CASSERGRQETQYF. CDR3 DNA: TGTGCCAGCTCGGAGCGGGGTAGACAAGAGACCCAGTACTTC. The gene calls are TRBV7-6 and TRBJ2-5; 7 nucleotides line up with TRBD2. Germline V gives CDR1 SGHVS, CDR2 FNYEAQ. The CDR3 contains 14 residues. J gave up 2 bases and V 8 bases, and 8 bases lay outside the gene matches.

Ten or more counts support this clonotype. V is TRBV7-2 and J is TRBJ1-4; D may be TRBD1 (5 bases). The germline V gene encodes CDR1 SGHTA and CDR2 FQGNSA. Trimming left V 5 bases short and J 8 bases short, with 18 bases between. This CDR3 has 15 amino acids. This CDR3 reads CASSPRQTREEKLFF. The CDR3 DNA is TGTGCCAGCAGCCCTAGACAGACAAGGGAAGAAAAACTGTTTTTT.

This chain connects TRBV20-1 to TRBJ2-3; D is unresolved. Germline V gene lookup returns CDR1 DFQATT and CDR2 SNEGSKA (reference sequence). V was clipped by 7 bases and J by 2 bases, with 13 bases between them. The CDR3 has 13 amino acids. CDR3 loop: CSGLSKNTDTQYF. CDR3 nucleotide sequence: TGCAGTGGGCTTAGCAAAAACACAGATACGCAGTATTTT.

CDR3 protein: CASSLSPQMNTEAFF. CDR3 in DNA: TGTGCCAGCAGCTTAAGCCCACAGATGAACACTGAAGCTTTCTTT. The chain combines TRBV11-2 with TRBJ1-1; unclear D gene. Germline V gene sequence: CDR1 SGHAT, CDR2 FQNNGV. Trimming removed 2 bases at V and 0 bases at J, with 10 bases between. The CDR3 loop spans 15 amino acids.

This clonotype was counted only a few times. The chain has TRBV10-3 and TRBJ2-5; D assignment may be TRBD1 or TRBD2 (5 bases each). V was trimmed by 2 bases and J by 2 bases, leaving 9 bases between them. There are 14 residues in the CDR3. Germline CDR1 reads ENHRY; CDR2 reads SYGVKD. The CDR3 DNA is TGTGCCATCAGTGAGCCGGGACGGCAAGAGACCCAGTACTTC. Translating gives CAISEPGRQETQYF.

V is TRBV25-1 and J is TRBJ1-5; D is unresolved. This CDR3 spans 14 amino acids. V lost 6 bases to trimming and J lost 6 bases, with 15 bases between them. Germline CDR1 is MGHDK and CDR2 is SYGVNS. The CDR3 sequence: CASSRAGVSQPQHF. The CDR3 region has the DNA TGTGCCAGCAGCCGGGCTGGGGTTTCTCAGCCCCAGCATTTT.

This clonotype was picked up many times. This rearrangement joins TRBV7-2 to TRBJ1-2; perhaps TRBD1 as D (5 bases). CDR1 and CDR2 from the germline V gene are SGHTA and FQGNSA. This CDR3 has 13 residues. V dropped 5 bases and J dropped 4 bases, with 11 bases sitting between them. The CDR3 sequence is CASSIDSLYGYTF. The CDR3 DNA follows: TGTGCCAGCAGCATCGACAGCCTCTATGGCTACACCTTC.

The sample holds many counts of this clonotype. This chain connects TRBV7-2 to TRBJ2-3, with D unresolved. CDR1 is SGHTA and CDR2 is FQGNSA in the germline V gene. The V gene lost 5 bases and the J gene lost 2 bases, with 17 bases spanning the gap. This CDR3 spans 16 amino acids. Written as DNA, the CDR3 is TGTGCCAGCAGCCCAGTCGGCGGCCTACCCACAGATACGCAGTATTTT. Translating gives CASSPVGGLPTDTQYF.

Only a few counts were recorded for this clonotype. V gene TRBV27 combines with J gene TRBJ2-7; D assignment may be TRBD1 or TRBD2 (5 bases each). Trimming stripped 0 bases from V and 3 bases from J, with 15 bases between. CDR1 is MNHEY, CDR2 SMNVEV, per germline (reference sequence). This CDR3 comprises 16 residues. The CDR3 DNA sequence: TGTGCCAGCAGTTTATCACCCACAGGCGGGCGCTACGAGCAGTACTTC. It yields the protein CASSLSPTGGRYEQYF.

The CDR3 bases are TGCAGTGCTAGCTACCGGGAGAGGTCCTACGAGCAGTACTTC. Its protein is CSASYRERSYEQYF. This chain links TRBV20-1 with TRBJ2-7; TRBD2 is a possible D gene (6 bases). The CDR3 is 14 amino acids. Trimming took 3 bases from V and 1 from J, leaving 13 bases between them. Germline V gives CDR1 DFQATT, CDR2 SNEGSKA (reference sequence).

This clonotype was counted ten times or more. V usage is TRBV7-2 and J usage is TRBJ1-6; TRBD1 matches 8 bases. Germline V gene lookup returns CDR1 SGHTA and CDR2 FQGNSA. J was trimmed by 7 bases and V by 0 bases; bases with no gene match: 5. The CDR3 runs 16 residues. The CDR3 region is CASSLAGQGRNSPLHF. The DNA for the CDR3 is TGTGCCAGCAGCTTAGCTGGACAGGGTCGGAATTCACCCCTCCACTTT.

In this sample, this clonotype turned up many times. The chain combines TRBV19 with TRBJ2-1, with 12 bases matching TRBD1. V shed 3 bases, J shed 8 bases, and the junction held 5 bases outside the gene matches. The CDR3 covers 15 residues. The V gene's germline CDR1 is LNHDA and CDR2 SQIVND (reference sequence). CDR3 nucleotide sequence: TGTGCCAGTAGTATCTCGGGACAGGGGGCTTATGAGCAGTTCTTC. Its protein product is CASSISGQGAYEQFF.

V and J are TRBV6-6 and TRBJ1-2; D gene uncertain. Germline CDR1 is MNHNY and CDR2 is SVGAGI (reference sequence). V was pared by 4 bases and J by 5 bases, with 14 bases between. The CDR3 runs 14 residues. The CDR3, as DNA: TGTGCCAGCAGTTCCAGCGAGCGTGGGTATGGCTACACCTTC. Its protein is CASSSSERGYGYTF.

This clonotype was counted at least ten times. This chain connects TRBV7-8 to TRBJ2-1, with a tentative D call TRBD2 (6 bases). This CDR3 contains 15 residues. The V gene lost 7 bases and the J gene lost 7 bases, with 20 bases spanning the gap. Germline CDR1 and CDR2: SGHVS and FQNEAQ. CDR3: CASTPSRGLNNEQFF. As DNA, the CDR3 is TGTGCCAGCACCCCCTCGAGGGGACTGAATAATGAGCAGTTCTTC.

This clonotype occurred a few times. The genes are TRBV7-6 and TRBJ2-7; 9 nucleotides align to TRBD2. This CDR3 is 15 amino acids long. Germline lookup yields CDR1 SGHVS and CDR2 FNYEAQ. V gave up 5 bases and J gave up 1 base; unmatched junction bases: 6. Here the CDR3 reads CASSPVSGGSYEQYF. The CDR3 DNA follows: TGTGCCAGCAGCCCAGTTAGCGGGGGTTCCTACGAGCAGTACTTC.

This clonotype was observed many times. The chain carries TRBV2 and TRBJ1-2; D not resolved. The V end lost 5 bases, the J end lost 2 bases, and 9 bases lay between the germline ends. Germline V gene data show CDR1 as SNHLY and CDR2 as FYNNEI. The CDR3 sequence is 13 residues long. CDR3 amino acids: CASSIDGNYGYTF. For the CDR3, the DNA is TGTGCCAGCAGTATTGACGGGAACTATGGCTACACCTTC.

This clonotype was seen at least ten times. The chain joins TRBV7-8 to TRBJ2-3; no definite D call. The CDR3 loop spans 14 amino acids. The germline CDR1 and CDR2 sequences are SGHVS and FQNEAQ. V was pared by 4 bases and J by 2 bases, with 10 bases between. CDR3 nucleotides: TGTGCCAGCAGCTCCGCAAGGATCACAGATACGCAGTATTTT. This translates into CASSSARITDTQYF.

This chain uses TRBV6-6 with TRBJ1-2, with 8 bases aligning to TRBD1. The germline V gene has CDR1 MNHNY and CDR2 SVGAGI (reference sequence). The CDR3 sequence is 14 residues long. V lost 5 bases and J lost 4; bases outside the gene matches: 6. As DNA, the CDR3 is TGTGCCAGCAGTCCCCGACAGGGGACCTATGGCTACACCTTC. This codes for CASSPRQGTYGYTF.

This clonotype was detected ten times or more. The chain is built from TRBV7-2 and TRBJ1-1; TRBD1 might be the D (5 bases). Germline CDR1 SGHTA, CDR2 FQGNSA. The V end lost 7 bases, the J end lost 10 bases, and 19 bases lay between the germline ends. This CDR3 has 13 amino acids. DNA for the CDR3: TGTGCCAGCACCGAGGGACTGGGGGGGTCAGCTTTCTTT. Its translation is CASTEGLGGSAFF.